This is a list of T cell receptor beta chains from one sample in a study of human T cells and chemical hapten exposure. TCRdb re-called the RACE reads with MiXCR, one entry per CDR3 protein. In the table there are fewer than 85,000 distinct CDR3 sequences, roughly a tenth of which are singletons. Here the sequenced sample was whole blood, taken in connection with sensitization to the hapten diphenylcyclopropenone (DPC). Every receptor here comes from a woman in her 30s with alopecia areata. Some clones in this sample may be carry-over from other donors' samples. The CDR3 runs from the conserved cysteine through the conserved F or W. D genes are given only for firm matches. The listing skips clone size in some rows; elsewhere it reads once, few, many or a size class.

j_call	clone_size	d_call	v_call	cdr3_aa	cdr3_nt
TRBJ2-5	many	TRBD1	TRBV28	CASSPWDRGPETQYF	TGTGCCAGCAGTCCCTGGGACAGGGGCCCTGAGACCCAGTACTTC
TRBJ1-2	few	TRBD1	TRBV20-1	CSANRDRGHGYTF	TGCAGTGCTAATAGGGACAGGGGTCATGGCTACACCTTC
TRBJ2-2	-	TRBD1	TRBV28	CASNLAPGGRDGELFF	TGTGCCAGCAATTTGGCCCCAGGGGGCAGGGACGGGGAGCTGTTTTTT
TRBJ2-7	many	-	TRBV6-2/TRBV6-3	CASSYGSDSSYEQYF	TGTGCCAGCAGTTACGGCAGCGATAGCTCCTACGAGCAGTACTTC
TRBJ1-1	few	-	TRBV11-2	CASGTGQYTEAFF	TGTGCCAGCGGGACTGGACAGTACACTGAAGCTTTCTTT
TRBJ1-2	many	-	TRBV2	CASRETVNYGYTF	TGTGCCAGCAGAGAGACGGTAAACTATGGCTACACCTTC
TRBJ2-7	few	-	TRBV19	CASSGNRDSFYEQYF	TGTGCCAGTAGTGGCAACCGGGACTCTTTTTACGAGCAGTACTTC
TRBJ1-1	many	-	TRBV5-1	CASSLLPTLEAEAFF	TGCGCCAGCAGCTTGTTGCCGACGCTCGAAGCTGAAGCTTTCTTT
TRBJ2-5	-	TRBD2	TRBV3-1	CASSPSGSGETQYF	TGTGCCAGCAGCCCTAGCGGGAGCGGCGAGACCCAGTACTTC
TRBJ2-5	many	-	TRBV12-3/TRBV12-4	CASSLFRHQETQYF	TGTGCCAGCAGTTTATTTAGGCACCAAGAGACCCAGTACTTC
TRBJ2-5	-	-	TRBV5-4	CASSLGGEFRETQYF	TGTGCCAGCAGCTTGGGGGGTGAATTCCGAGAGACCCAGTACTTC
TRBJ2-6	many	-	TRBV19	CASSKDGQRLSGANVLTF	TGTGCCAGTAGTAAGGACGGCCAGAGGCTCTCTGGGGCCAACGTCCTGACTTTC
TRBJ2-7	-	-	TRBV6-1	CASTLGSYEQYF	TGTGCCAGCACTTTGGGTTCGTACGAGCAGTACTTC
TRBJ2-3	many	-	TRBV4-3	CASSQGQGTRDTQYF	TGCGCCAGCAGCCAAGGCCAGGGCACAAGGGATACGCAGTATTTT
TRBJ2-1	many	-	TRBV6-6	CASSPTVLYNEQFF	TGTGCCAGCAGCCCAACCGTTCTATACAATGAGCAGTTCTTC
TRBJ1-2	few	-	TRBV6-5	CASSADRLYGYTF	TGTGCCAGCAGTGCAGACAGACTCTATGGCTACACCTTC
TRBJ2-1	-	TRBD2	TRBV20-1	CSAIQSGRSGNEQFF	TGCAGTGCTATTCAGAGCGGGAGGTCTGGCAATGAGCAGTTCTTC
TRBJ1-5	-	-	TRBV28	CAGSGTLNQPQHF	TGTGCCGGCAGTGGGACACTGAATCAGCCCCAGCATTTT
TRBJ2-2	many	-	TRBV6-5	CASRLFANTGELFF	TGTGCCAGCAGACTCTTTGCGAACACCGGGGAGCTGTTTTTT
TRBJ1-1	few	-	TRBV29-1	CSLMEGAEAFF	TGCAGCCTCATGGAAGGCGCTGAAGCTTTCTTT
TRBJ2-7	-	-	TRBV4-1	CASSLNPVYPYEQYF	TGCGCCAGCAGCCTAAATCCCGTCTACCCGTACGAGCAGTACTTC
TRBJ1-1	many	-	TRBV6-2/TRBV6-3	CASSDAVTLNTEAFF	TGTGCCAGCAGTGACGCTGTAACTCTGAACACTGAAGCTTTCTTT
TRBJ2-5	few	TRBD2	TRBV9	CASSLGLAGPETQYF	TGTGCCAGCAGCCTAGGACTAGCGGGTCCGGAGACCCAGTACTTC
TRBJ2-1	many	-	TRBV29-1	CSVEGGPRRTNEQFF	TGCAGCGTTGAAGGGGGACCTCGACGCACCAATGAGCAGTTCTTC
TRBJ1-6	few	-	TRBV28	CASRKPNSPLHF	TGTGCCAGCCGAAAACCCAATTCACCCCTCCACTTT
TRBJ1-5	many	TRBD1	TRBV30	CAWSGTGGGNQPQHF	TGTGCCTGGAGTGGAACAGGGGGCGGCAATCAGCCCCAGCATTTT
TRBJ2-5	-	TRBD1	TRBV7-3	CASSSGQGNQETQYF	TGTGCCAGCAGCTCGGGACAGGGGAACCAAGAGACCCAGTACTTC
TRBJ1-4	many	-	TRBV7-9	CASSLGGVNEKLFF	TGTGCCAGCAGCTTAGGAGGGGTGAATGAAAAACTGTTTTTT
TRBJ1-1	-	TRBD1	TRBV12-3/TRBV12-4	CASRRTGVGTEAFF	TGTGCCAGCAGAAGGACAGGGGTGGGCACTGAAGCTTTCTTT